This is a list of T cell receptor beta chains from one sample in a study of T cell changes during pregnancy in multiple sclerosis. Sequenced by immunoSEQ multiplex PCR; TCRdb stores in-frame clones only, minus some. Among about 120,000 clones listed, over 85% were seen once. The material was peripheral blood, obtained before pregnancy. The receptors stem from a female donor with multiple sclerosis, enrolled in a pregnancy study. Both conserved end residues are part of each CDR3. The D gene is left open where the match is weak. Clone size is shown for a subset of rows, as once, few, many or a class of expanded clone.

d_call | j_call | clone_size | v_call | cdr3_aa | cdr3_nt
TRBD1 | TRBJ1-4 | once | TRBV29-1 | CSVRTGNEKLFF | TGCAGCGTACGGACAGGAAACGAAAAACTGTTTTTT
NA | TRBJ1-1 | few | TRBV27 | CATRGAGALNTEAFF | TGTGCCACCCGGGGGGCGGGAGCATTGAACACTGAAGCTTTCTTT
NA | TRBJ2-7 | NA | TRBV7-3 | CASSSWPPEQYF | TGTGCCAGCAGCTCCTGGCCCCCCGAGCAGTACTTC
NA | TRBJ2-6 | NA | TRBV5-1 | CASSLLIPGANVLTF | TGCGCCAGCAGCTTGCTAATACCGGGGGCCAACGTCCTGACTTTC
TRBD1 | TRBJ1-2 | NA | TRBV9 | CASSIRDSTF | TGTGCCAGCAGCATCCGGGACAGCACCTTC
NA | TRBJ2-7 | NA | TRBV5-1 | CASSSQGHEQYF | TGCGCCAGCAGCTCACAGGGCCACGAGCAGTACTTC
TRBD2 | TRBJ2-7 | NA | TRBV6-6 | CASSYGERGENEQYF | TGTGCCAGCAGTTATGGGGAGCGGGGGGAAAACGAGCAGTACTTC
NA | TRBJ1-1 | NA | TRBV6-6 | CASSYQAVNTEAFF | TGTGCCAGCAGTTACCAAGCGGTGAACACTGAAGCTTTCTTT
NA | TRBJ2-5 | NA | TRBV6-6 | CASSYSGGQETQYF | TGTGCCAGCAGTTACTCAGGGGGCCAAGAGACCCAGTACTTC
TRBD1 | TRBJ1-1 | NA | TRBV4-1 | CASSLRRQGELAFF | TGCGCCAGCAGCCTTAGAAGACAGGGGGAATTAGCTTTCTTT
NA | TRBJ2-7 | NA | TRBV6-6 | CASSYSGQGNDEQYF | TGTGCCAGCAGTTACTCAGGGCAGGGGAACGACGAGCAGTACTTC
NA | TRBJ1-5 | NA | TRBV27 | CASSLAGGNQPQHF | TGTGCCAGCAGTCTCGCAGGGGGCAATCAGCCCCAGCATTTT
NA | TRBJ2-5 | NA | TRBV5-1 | CASSSWTVLGETQYF | TGCGCCAGCAGCTCATGGACAGTCCTGGGGGAGACCCAGTACTTC
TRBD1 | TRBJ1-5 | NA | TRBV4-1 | CASSETGGPQGDQPQHF | TGCGCCAGCAGCGAGACAGGGGGCCCCCAGGGCGATCAGCCCCAGCATTTT
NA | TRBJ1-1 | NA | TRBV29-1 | CSVEGQNTEAFF | TGCAGCGTTGAGGGGCAGAACACTGAAGCTTTCTTT
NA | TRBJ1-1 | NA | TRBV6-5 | CASSTRGYAEAFF | TGTGCCAGCAGCACCAGAGGGTACGCTGAAGCTTTCTTT